One and the same sample provided the 31 T cell receptor beta chains below, sequenced in a study of molecular identifiers for immune sequencing clone quantification. Each CDR3 protein is one row after TCRdb ran MiXCR on the PCR reads. The sample includes roughly 55,000 distinct CDR3 sequences, roughly a third of them seen just once. The specimen was naive CD8+ T cells from blood, with Jurkat cell RNA spiked in. The subset: FACS-sorted CD8+CD4-CCR7+CD45RA+ naive T cells. Every receptor here comes from a human donor in good health. Some libraries in this study had Jurkat cell RNA spiked in.

This clonotype was detected ten times or more. The chain has TRBV7-2 and TRBJ2-2; TRBD2 agrees at 12 bases. CDR1 is SGHTA and CDR2 is FQGNSA in the germline V gene. Trimming cost V 5 bases and J 7 bases; bases outside gene matches: 11. The CDR3 extends over 17 amino acids. DNA for the CDR3: TGTGCCAGCAGCATGCTAGCGGGAGGGCCGGTCGGCGGGGAGCTGTTTTTT. Amino acid sequence: CASSMLAGGPVGGELFF.

This sequence joins TRBV4-3 and TRBJ2-3; 9 bases agree with TRBD2. Germline-derived CDR1 and CDR2 are LGHNA and YSLEER. The length of the CDR3 is 15 residues. V was clipped by 2 bases and J by 8 bases; unmatched bases: 8. For the CDR3, the DNA is TGCGCCAGCAGCCAATATAGCGGGAGCCCAGCTACGCAGTATTTT. Protein product: CASSQYSGSPATQYF.

This clonotype was observed at least ten times. This rearrangement joins TRBV19 to TRBJ2-7; the match to TRBD1 covers 10 bases. The CDR3 runs 14 residues. The germline gives CDR1 LNHDA, CDR2 SQIVND (reference sequence). J was trimmed by 3 bases and V by 6 bases; bases with no gene match: 5. The CDR3 loop is CASRPGTGDYEQYF. DNA for the CDR3: TGTGCCAGTAGACCCGGGACAGGGGACTACGAGCAGTACTTC.

Note on this clonotype: One end of the junction fails to match germline, which may point to a read error. The chain couples TRBV12-3 or TRBV12-4 to TRBJ2-6; D gene uncertain. CDR3 length equals 13 residues. As DNA, the CDR3 is TGTGCCAGCGGTTTGCCTGGGGCCAACGTCCTGACTTTC. It specifies CASGLPGANVLTF.

About this clonotype itself: With a much larger clone just one base away, this may be a read error. The chain recombines TRBV14 with TRBJ2-7; D is undetermined. Germline V gene data show CDR1 as SGHDN and CDR2 as FVKESK. The CDR3 contains 15 residues. The CDR3 is CAGSLHGSRSYEQYF. In nucleotides, the CDR3 is TGTGCCGGCAGCCTTCACGGATCCCGCTCCTACGAGCAGTACTTC.

The J gene is TRBJ1-3, the V gene TRBV7-6; 9 nucleotides agree with TRBD1. V was clipped by 6 bases and J by 1 base; unmatched bases: 4. The germline gives CDR1 SGHVS, CDR2 FNYEAQ. CDR3 length: 15 amino acids. In DNA form, the CDR3 reads TGTGCCAGCAGAGACGGGACAGGGTCTGGAAACACCATATATTTT. Amino acids: CASRDGTGSGNTIYF.

This clonotype was observed many times. The chain joins TRBV7-8 to TRBJ2-7; D could derive from TRBD1 or TRBD2 (5 bases each). The CDR3 covers 14 residues. Germline V gene data show CDR1 as SGHVS and CDR2 as FQNEAQ. The germline V and J ends were trimmed by 1 base and 2 bases, with 9 bases remaining between them. The CDR3 loop reads CASSLVLGAYEQYF. DNA for the CDR3: TGTGCCAGCAGCTTAGTACTGGGGGCCTACGAGCAGTACTTC.

This sequence joins TRBV5-6 and TRBJ2-7; D call uncertain. Germline CDR1 reads SGHDT; CDR2 reads YYEEEE. V shed 0 bases and J shed 0 bases, with 7 bases lying between them. The CDR3 runs 14 residues. CDR3 sequence (DNA): TGTGCCAGCAGCTTGGTACGGCTCTCCTACGAGCAGTACTTC. Residues: CASSLVRLSYEQYF. The whole variable domain, remainder taken from reference TRBV5-6 and TRBJ2-7, is DAGVTQSPTHLIKTRGQQVTLRCSPKSGHDTVSWYQQALGQGPQFIFQYYEEEERQRGNFPDRFSGHQFPNYSSELNVNALLLGDSALYLCASSLVRLSYEQYFGPGTRLTVT.

This clonotype was counted only a few times. V usage is TRBV3-1 and J usage is TRBJ2-4, with TRBD1 matching 8 bases. The V gene's germline CDR1 is LGHDT and CDR2 YNNKEL (reference sequence). V lost 0 bases to trimming and J lost 6 bases; unmatched junction nucleotides: 4. The CDR3 covers 15 residues. In DNA form, the CDR3 reads TGTGCCAGCAGCCAAGACGAGGGACAGGTAAACATTCAGTACTTC. This codes for CASSQDEGQVNIQYF.

The V gene is TRBV29-1, the J gene TRBJ2-7, with 9 positions matching TRBD2. Germline CDR1 and CDR2: SQVTM and ANQGSEA. This CDR3 has 13 residues. The trim removed 4 bases at V and 2 bases at J, leaving 3 bases unmatched. In nucleotides, the CDR3 is TGCAGCGTTGGAGCTAGCGGGACCTACGAGCAGTACTTC. This gives the protein CSVGASGTYEQYF.

The chain recombines TRBV7-2 with TRBJ2-2; TRBD2 might be the D (6 bases). This CDR3 comprises 15 residues. The V and J ends lost 5 bases and 1 base respectively, with 11 bases between them. Germline-derived CDR1 and CDR2 are SGHTA and FQGNSA. In DNA, the CDR3 is TGTGCCAGCAGCCTCTGGGGAGGGAACACCGGGGAGCTGTTTTTT. Its protein is CASSLWGGNTGELFF.

This clonotype has more than one count but fewer than ten. The gene calls are TRBV5-6 and TRBJ2-1, with 8 bases identical to TRBD2. This CDR3 has 11 residues. The V gene end was trimmed by 2 bases and the J gene end by 14 bases; junction bases not matched to a gene: 3. From germline, CDR1 is SGHDT and CDR2 YYEEEE. The DNA for the CDR3 is TGTGCCAGCAGCTTTAGCGGGAAGAAGTTCTTC. Translated: CASSFSGKKFF.

The table lists this clonotype with many counts. This sequence joins TRBV7-3 and TRBJ2-5; TRBD2 matches at 7 bases. This CDR3 has 17 amino acids. Germline values: CDR1 SGHTA, CDR2 FQGTGA. Trimming removed 1 base from V and 8 bases from J; junction bases left unmatched: 16. CDR3 protein: CASSLMGSSGYAGTQYF. In nucleotides, the CDR3 is TGTGCCAGCAGCTTAATGGGGTCTAGCGGATACGCGGGTACCCAGTACTTC.

This clonotype was counted at least ten times. The rearrangement links TRBV28 to TRBJ2-5; maybe TRBD2 (5 bases). This CDR3 has 14 amino acids. Germline assignment: CDR1 MDHEN and CDR2 SYDVKM. The V end lost 3 bases, the J end lost 0 bases, and 8 bases lay between the germline ends. CDR3 sequence: CASSFIGNQETQYF. DNA of the CDR3: TGTGCCAGCAGTTTCATCGGGAACCAAGAGACCCAGTACTTC.

This clonotype was detected many times. The V and J genes are TRBV13 and TRBJ1-4, with D perhaps TRBD1 (5 bases). V shed 5 bases and J shed 6 bases, with 10 bases lying between them. The CDR3 extends over 13 amino acids. Looked up from germline, CDR1 is PRHDT and CDR2 is FYEKMQ (reference sequence). As DNA, the CDR3 is TGTGCCAGCAGCCAAGGACACCATGAAAAACTGTTTTTT. Amino acid sequence: CASSQGHHEKLFF.

This sequence joins TRBV3-1 and TRBJ2-5; TRBD1 is a possible D gene (6 bases). The CDR3 sequence is 15 residues long. V was cut by 2 bases and J by 2 bases, with 12 bases left in between. Germline assignment: CDR1 LGHDT and CDR2 YNNKEL (reference sequence). The CDR3, as DNA: TGTGCCAGCAGCCAAACACCAGGGGCGCAAGAGACCCAGTACTTC. Translated: CASSQTPGAQETQYF.

The chain combines TRBV6-2 or TRBV6-3 with TRBJ1-4; a possible D gene is TRBD1 (6 bases). This CDR3 comprises 16 residues. Germline V gives CDR1 MNHEY, CDR2 SVGEGT. The V end lost 5 bases, the J end lost 8 bases, and 21 bases lay between the germline ends. The CDR3 DNA is TGTGCCAGCAGTCCCCCCGGGACAATGGACTCGGAAAAACTGTTTTTT. This sequence encodes CASSPPGTMDSEKLFF.

A few counts support this clonotype. The chain couples TRBV6-2 or TRBV6-3 to TRBJ2-6; 7 bases align to TRBD2. The CDR3 runs to 17 residues. Germline trimming cut 4 bases from V and 4 bases from J; bases unmatched to any gene: 10. The V gene's germline CDR1 is MNHEY and CDR2 SVGEGT. The CDR3: CASSLPGGPGGANVLTF. CDR3 nucleotides: TGTGCCAGCAGTTTACCGGGAGGTCCAGGGGGGGCCAACGTCCTGACTTTC.

This clonotype was seen a few times. This chain uses TRBV6-2 or TRBV6-3 with TRBJ2-7, with D unclear. The CDR3 loop spans 14 amino acids. Trimming left V 0 bases short and J 5 bases short, with 11 bases between. Germline values: CDR1 MNHEY, CDR2 SVGEGT. CDR3: CASSYSATYDEQYF. The CDR3 coding sequence is TGTGCCAGCAGTTACTCCGCAACTTACGACGAGCAGTACTTC.

This clonotype has more than one count but fewer than ten. The chain links TRBV25-1 to TRBJ1-1, with 7 bases aligning to TRBD1. CDR1 and CDR2 (germline): MGHDK, SYGVNS. V was pared by 3 bases and J by 0 bases, with 10 bases of the junction left unmatched. This CDR3 is 17 amino acids long. As DNA, the CDR3 is TGTGCCAGCAGTGAGCCCCGTCTGACAGGGTTGAACACTGAAGCTTTCTTT. Translating gives CASSEPRLTGLNTEAFF.

The chain joins TRBV28 to TRBJ2-2; TRBD2 matches at 7 bases. V was pared by 5 bases and J by 6 bases, with 6 bases of the junction left unmatched. The CDR3 spans 14 residues. Germline CDR1 and CDR2: MDHEN and SYDVKM. The CDR3 sequence is CASSTLRGAGELFF. The CDR3 DNA is TGTGCCAGCAGTACTCTCCGGGGGGCCGGGGAGCTGTTTTTT.

This clonotype was seen more than once but under ten times. The V call is TRBV28, the J call TRBJ2-7, with D perhaps matching TRBD2 (6 bases). The CDR3 is 16 amino acids. V dropped 6 bases and J dropped 4 bases, with 22 bases sitting between them. CDR1 MDHEN and CDR2 SYDVKM come from the germline V gene. The CDR3 is CASSPPRREGGYEQYF. CDR3 in DNA: TGTGCCAGCAGCCCGCCAAGGAGGGAAGGAGGTTACGAGCAGTACTTC.

This clonotype has more than one count but fewer than ten. The chain couples TRBV20-1 to TRBJ1-3; 7 nucleotides match TRBD1. Germline CDR1 DFQATT, CDR2 SNEGSKA (reference sequence). There are 18 residues in the CDR3. Germline trimming cut 1 base from V and 4 bases from J; bases unmatched to any gene: 16. The CDR3 spells CSARALNPSRGNGNTIYF. CDR3 sequence (DNA): TGCAGTGCTAGAGCCCTTAACCCTAGCAGGGGGAACGGAAACACCATATATTTT.

This clonotype has just a few counts. J is TRBJ2-2 and V is TRBV28, with 8 positions matching TRBD1. There are 12 residues in the CDR3. Looked up from germline, CDR1 is MDHEN and CDR2 is SYDVKM. V lost 4 bases, J lost 10 bases, and 2 bases stayed unmatched. The CDR3 coding sequence is TGTGCCAGCAGTTACCAGGGGGCGGAGCTGTTTTTT. Its translation: CASSYQGAELFF.

This clonotype appeared a few times. The rearrangement uses TRBV28 and TRBJ2-7; the D is unclear. There are 14 residues in the CDR3. V lost 3 bases to trimming and J lost 4 bases, with 13 bases between them. Looked up from germline, CDR1 is MDHEN and CDR2 is SYDVKM. The CDR3: CASSFSQFAYEQYF. The CDR3 bases are TGTGCCAGCAGTTTTAGCCAGTTCGCGTACGAGCAGTACTTC.

This clonotype is a singleton in its sample. A much larger clone differs by one base, so this may be a read error. The chain couples TRBV5-6 to TRBJ1-2, with D unresolved. Germline-derived CDR1 and CDR2 are SGHDT and YYEEEE. V gave up 6 bases and J gave up 0 bases, with 12 bases separating them. The CDR3 sequence is 14 residues long. The CDR3, as DNA: TGTGCCAGCACCCTAATCCGTGCTAACTATGGCTACACCTTC. The encoded protein is CASTLIRANYGYTF.

With regard to this clonotype: This clone may be a read error of a much larger clone one base away. V usage is TRBV11-1 and J usage is TRBJ2-3; no clear D gene. V was trimmed by 8 bases and J by 0 bases, leaving 15 bases between them. CDR3 length: 15 amino acids. CDR1 and CDR2 (germline): SGHAT, FQDESV (reference sequence). Here the CDR3 reads CASAQTWRSTDTQYF. The CDR3 DNA follows: TGTGCCAGCGCCCAGACTTGGCGGAGCACAGATACGCAGTATTTT.

Regarding this clonotype: Compared with germline, one end of the junction differs, possibly owing to a read error. The chain employs TRBV9 and TRBJ2-7, with TRBD2 matching 7 bases. CDR3 length: 14 residues. The germline V gene has CDR1 SGDLS and CDR2 YYNGEE. The CDR3 here is CASSKGDYSYEQHF. In nucleotides, the CDR3 is TGTGCCAGCAGCAAAGGGGACTACTCCTACGAGCAGCACTTC.

V is TRBV2 and J is TRBJ1-1, with unresolved D. Germline CDR1 is SNHLY and CDR2 is FYNNEI. V was cut by 0 bases and J by 1 base, with 9 bases left in between. This CDR3 is 15 amino acids long. The DNA of the CDR3 is TGTGCCAGCAGTGAAGCTGCGGCAGGGAACACTGAAGCTTTCTTT. This translates into CASSEAAAGNTEAFF.

This clonotype was counted many times. The chain employs TRBV28 and TRBJ2-2; D remains ambiguous. The CDR3 totals 11 residues. Trimming stripped 7 bases from V and 6 bases from J, with 6 bases between. CDR1 and CDR2 from the germline V gene are MDHEN and SYDVKM. The CDR3 is CASTHSGELFF. DNA for the CDR3: TGTGCCAGCACCCACTCCGGGGAGCTGTTTTTT.

This clonotype was recorded at least ten times. The chain employs TRBV4-3 and TRBJ1-5, with D possibly being TRBD1 (5 bases). V was pared by 0 bases and J by 0 bases, with 9 bases between. Germline CDR1 reads LGHNA; CDR2 reads YSLEER. The CDR3 covers 16 residues. The CDR3 reads CASSQETGYSNQPQHF. DNA of the CDR3: TGCGCCAGCAGCCAAGAAACAGGCTATAGCAATCAGCCCCAGCATTTT.